This T cell receptor (beta chain) was recorded in a study of CD8+ T cells in alopecia areata. The study's findings and limits: Especially in alopecia totalis/universalis, lesional scalp showed greater clonality than normal scalp did.

Regarding treatment: oral pan-JAK inhibitor, 5-10 mg twice daily. CDR1 and CDR2 from the germline V gene are GTSNPN and SVGIG (reference sequence). CDR3 size: 17 residues. Trimming shortened V by 7 bases and J by 3 bases, and 24 bases separated the two germline ends. Once RNA had been extracted, it was reverse transcribed into cDNA to act as the sequencing template. The method was immunoSEQ multiplex PCR; TCRdb's version includes in-frame clones alone and lacks a portion of them. This table holds 150,000 to 200,000 clones, approximately 61% found once. As to this clone: Its antigen is not known.

The chain joins TRBV30 to TRBJ1-4; a weak D match, TRBD1 (5 bases). This specimen consisted of CD4+ T cells sorted from blood, obtained at week 24, from a patient treated with tofacitinib. The source of this sequence is a human donor with alopecia areata. CDR3 protein: CALRMVPTRGANEKLFF. In nucleotides, the CDR3 is TGTGCCTTAAGGATGGTGCCTACTAGAGGGGCTAATGAAAAACTGTTTTTT.